This TCR beta chain was obtained from a study of vaccination effects on CD4 cells after COVID-19. On the study more broadly: Convalescent patient samples, from a couple of individuals, date to 16 days and one week before vaccination. Whole-study results and caveats: For convalescents, most of the spike-reactive clones seen post-vaccine were new vaccine-induced clones.

As concerns this clone: What it binds is not known.

Antigen-specific CD4+ T cell clonotypes were called by their expansion after viral peptide-pool culture in ViraFEST. Scientists isolated CD4+ T cells after a roughly ten-day culture period ended. Between March and December 2020, the person had a SARS-CoV-2 infection that PCR confirmed. Researchers reported culturing approximately 2.2 million PBMC in each well, adding approximately 10 IU/ml IL-2 and about 10 ug/ml peptides. A half-medium replacement with IL-2 medium was carried out on days 3 and 7. TCRdb keeps only in-frame clones here, not all; method: immunoSEQ multiplex PCR. The sample has some 24,000 clones, 60% to 80% seen once. The ends were cut back, 3 bases at V and 4 bases at J, with 6 bases in the middle. Germline lookup yields CDR1 PRHDT and CDR2 FYEKMQ (reference sequence). CDR3 length: 12 residues.

The sequences come from CD4+ T cells from PBMCs cultured with SARS-CoV-2 spike peptides, collected before COVID-19 vaccination. The sequence was collected from a human donor who had a prior SARS-CoV-2 infection. The V and J genes are TRBV13 and TRBJ1-2; unclear D gene. The CDR3 DNA reads TGTGCCAGCAGCTTGGAGTCCTATGGCTACACCTTC. Its protein product is CASSLESYGYTF. The full variable domain, in which reference TRBV13 and TRBJ1-2 provide the parts outside the CDR3, is AAGVIQSPRHLIKEKRETATLKCYPIPRHDTVYWYQQGPGQDPQFLISFYEKMQSDKGSIPDRFSAQQFSDYHSELNMSSLELGDSALYFCASSLESYGYTFGSGTRLTVV.